This TCR beta chain derives from a study of OX40 agonist ivuxolimab in advanced cancers. Concerning this clone: Antigen: not known.

Clones were read by immunoSEQ multiplex PCR, and TCRdb kept only the in-frame ones, dropping some. This table holds about 48,000 clones, roughly 84% found once. Study results and limitations: Expanded peripheral T-cell antigen specificity went undetermined.

Trimming took off 3 bases at V and 7 bases at J, with 12 bases between the two ends. Germline V gene sequence: CDR1 SNHLY, CDR2 FYNNEI. The CDR3 length is 13 residues. Patients had blood sampled at baseline and again on cycle 4 day 1 and cycle 7 day 1. The receptor was derived from an adult with an advanced solid tumor such as melanoma, head and neck, liver or kidney cancer. Here the sequenced sample was CD4+ or CD8+ T cells sorted from blood, taken in a trial of the OX40 agonist ivuxolimab. The chain employs TRBV2 and TRBJ2-5; D might be TRBD2 (5 bases). The CDR3 reads CASSESDGGTQYF. CDR3 DNA: TGTGCCAGCAGTGAGTCGGATGGAGGGACCCAGTACTTC.